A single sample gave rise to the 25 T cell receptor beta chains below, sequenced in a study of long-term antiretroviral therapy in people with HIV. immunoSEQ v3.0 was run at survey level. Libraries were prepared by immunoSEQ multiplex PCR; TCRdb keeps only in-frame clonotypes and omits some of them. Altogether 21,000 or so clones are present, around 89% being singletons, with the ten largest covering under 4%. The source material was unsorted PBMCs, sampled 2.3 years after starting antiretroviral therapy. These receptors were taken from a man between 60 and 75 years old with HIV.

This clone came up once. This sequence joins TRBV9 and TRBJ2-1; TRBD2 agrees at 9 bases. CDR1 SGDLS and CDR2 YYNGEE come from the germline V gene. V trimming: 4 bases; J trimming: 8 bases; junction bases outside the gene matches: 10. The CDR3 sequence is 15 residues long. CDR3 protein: CASSRSGSLDYEQFF. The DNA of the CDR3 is TGTGCCAGCAGCCGTAGCGGGAGCCTTGACTATGAGCAGTTCTTC.

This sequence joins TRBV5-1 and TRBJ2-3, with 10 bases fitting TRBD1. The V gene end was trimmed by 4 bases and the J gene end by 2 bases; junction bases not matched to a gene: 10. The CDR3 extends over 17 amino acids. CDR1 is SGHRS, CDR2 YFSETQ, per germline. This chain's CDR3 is CASSPGFGQGVTDTQYF. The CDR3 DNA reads TGCGCCAGCAGCCCTGGGTTTGGACAGGGGGTCACAGATACGCAGTATTTT.

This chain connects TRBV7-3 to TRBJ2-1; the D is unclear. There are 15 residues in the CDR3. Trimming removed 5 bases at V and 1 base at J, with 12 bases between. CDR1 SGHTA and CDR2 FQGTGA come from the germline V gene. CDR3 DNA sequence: TGTGCCAGCAGCCAAGACTCCGTATCCTACAATGAGCAGTTCTTC. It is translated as CASSQDSVSYNEQFF.

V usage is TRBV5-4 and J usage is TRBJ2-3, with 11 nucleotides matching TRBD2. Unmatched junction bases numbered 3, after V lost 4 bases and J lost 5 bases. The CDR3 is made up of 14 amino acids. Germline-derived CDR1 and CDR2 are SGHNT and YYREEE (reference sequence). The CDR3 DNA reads TGTGCCAGCAGCCTAGCGGGGGGTGGAGATACGCAGTATTTT. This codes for CASSLAGGGDTQYF.

The CDR3: CASSYTHQNTEAFF. For the CDR3, the DNA is TGTGCCAGCAGCTATACCCACCAGAACACTGAAGCTTTCTTT. J is TRBJ1-1 and V is TRBV7-3; D ambiguous. V lost 4 bases and J lost 1, with 10 bases in between. The CDR3 consists of 14 residues. CDR1 is SGHTA, CDR2 FQGTGA, per germline.

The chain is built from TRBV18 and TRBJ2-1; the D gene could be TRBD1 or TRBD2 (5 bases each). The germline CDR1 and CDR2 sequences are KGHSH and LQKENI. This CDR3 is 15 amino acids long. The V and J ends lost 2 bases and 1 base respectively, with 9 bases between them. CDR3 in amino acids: CASSPGTLSYNEQFF. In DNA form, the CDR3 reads TGTGCCAGCTCACCAGGGACCCTATCCTACAATGAGCAGTTCTTC.

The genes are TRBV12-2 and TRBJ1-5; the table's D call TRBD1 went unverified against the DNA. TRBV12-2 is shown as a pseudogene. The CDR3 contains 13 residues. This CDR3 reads CASRLSQDQPQHF. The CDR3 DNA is TGTGCAAGTCGGCTTAGTCAGGATCAGCCCCAGCATTTT.

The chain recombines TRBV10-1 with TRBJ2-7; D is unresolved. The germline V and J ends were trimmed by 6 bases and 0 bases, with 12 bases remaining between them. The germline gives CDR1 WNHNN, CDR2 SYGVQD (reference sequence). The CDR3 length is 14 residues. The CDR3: CASRETLDSYEQYF. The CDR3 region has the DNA TGCGCCAGCAGGGAAACCCTGGACTCCTACGAGCAGTACTTC.

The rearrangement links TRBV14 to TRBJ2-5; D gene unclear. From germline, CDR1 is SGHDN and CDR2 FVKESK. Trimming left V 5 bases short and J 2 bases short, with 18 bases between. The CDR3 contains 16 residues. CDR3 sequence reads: CASSAGRLSSQETQYF. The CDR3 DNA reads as TGTGCCAGCAGCGCCGGCAGGCTGTCGAGTCAAGAGACCCAGTACTTC.

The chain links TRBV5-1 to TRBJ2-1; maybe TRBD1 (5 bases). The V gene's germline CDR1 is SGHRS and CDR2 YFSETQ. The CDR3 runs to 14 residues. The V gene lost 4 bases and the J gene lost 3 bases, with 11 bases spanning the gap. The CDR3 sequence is CASSTVGHYNEQFF. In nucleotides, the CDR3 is TGCGCCAGCAGCACCGTTGGACACTACAATGAGCAGTTCTTC.

CDR3 nucleotide sequence: TGTGCCAGCAGCTTATCAGGGGCCGGCGGCTACACCTTC. As protein: CASSLSGAGGYTF. This chain connects TRBV13 to TRBJ1-2; possibly TRBD1 for D (6 bases). The CDR3 sequence is 13 residues long. V was pared by 2 bases and J by 8 bases, with 12 bases between. Germline V gene lookup returns CDR1 PRHDT and CDR2 FYEKMQ (reference sequence). Combining the CDR3 with reference TRBV13 and TRBJ1-2 gives the whole variable domain AAGVIQSPRHLIKEKRETATLKCYPIPRHDTVYWYQQGPGQDPQFLISFYEKMQSDKGSIPDRFSAQQFSDYHSELNMSSLELGDSALYFCASSLSGAGGYTFGSGTRLTVV.

The CDR3 bases are TGTGCCAGCAGAATGGAGAGAGATACGCAGTATTTT. It codes for CASRMERDTQYF. This chain links TRBV11-2 with TRBJ2-3, with D uncertain. CDR1 SGHAT and CDR2 FQNNGV come from the germline V gene. The CDR3 runs to 12 residues. Trimming shortened V by 6 bases and J by 5 bases, and 9 bases separated the two germline ends.

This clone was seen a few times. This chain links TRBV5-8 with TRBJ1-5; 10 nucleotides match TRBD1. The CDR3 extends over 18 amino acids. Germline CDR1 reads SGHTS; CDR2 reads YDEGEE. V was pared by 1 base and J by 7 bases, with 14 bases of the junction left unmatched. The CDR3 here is CASSLPGTGDFVGQPQHF. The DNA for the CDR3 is TGTGCCAGCAGCTTGCCAGGGACAGGGGATTTCGTCGGACAGCCCCAGCATTTT.

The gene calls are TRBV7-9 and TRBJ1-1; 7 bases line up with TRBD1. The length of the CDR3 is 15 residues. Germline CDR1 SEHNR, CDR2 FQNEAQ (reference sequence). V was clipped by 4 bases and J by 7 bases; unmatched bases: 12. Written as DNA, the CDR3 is TGTGCCAGCAGCTCTCGGACAGGATGGAACGATGAAGCTTTCTTT. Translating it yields CASSSRTGWNDEAFF.

The CDR3 spells CASSTDPGQGLSYNEQFF. CDR3 nucleotide sequence: TGTGCCAGCAGCACAGATCCGGGACAGGGCCTATCCTACAATGAGCAGTTCTTC. The rearrangement uses TRBV5-4 and TRBJ2-1, with 9 bases lining up with TRBD1. Trimming took 4 bases from V and 1 from J; bases not matched to a gene: 12. CDR1 and CDR2 (germline): SGHNT, YYREEE (reference sequence). The CDR3 contains 18 residues.

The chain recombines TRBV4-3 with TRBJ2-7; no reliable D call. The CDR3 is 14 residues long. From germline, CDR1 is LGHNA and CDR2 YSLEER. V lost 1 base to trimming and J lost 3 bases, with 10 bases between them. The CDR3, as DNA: TGCGCCAGCAGCCAAGTTCAAGGCCACTACGAGCAGTACTTC. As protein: CASSQVQGHYEQYF.

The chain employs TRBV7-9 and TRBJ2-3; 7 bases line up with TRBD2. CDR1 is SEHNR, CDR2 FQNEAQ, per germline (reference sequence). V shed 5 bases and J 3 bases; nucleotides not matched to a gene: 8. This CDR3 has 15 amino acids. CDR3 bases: TGTGCCAGCAGCCCTCGACTAGCAACGACAGATACGCAGTATTTT. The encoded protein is CASSPRLATTDTQYF.

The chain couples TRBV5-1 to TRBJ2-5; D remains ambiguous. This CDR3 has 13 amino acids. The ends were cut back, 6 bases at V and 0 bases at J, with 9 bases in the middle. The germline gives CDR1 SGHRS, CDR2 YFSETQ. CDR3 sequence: CASKVVNQETQYF. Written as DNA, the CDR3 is TGCGCCAGCAAAGTTGTGAACCAAGAGACCCAGTACTTC.

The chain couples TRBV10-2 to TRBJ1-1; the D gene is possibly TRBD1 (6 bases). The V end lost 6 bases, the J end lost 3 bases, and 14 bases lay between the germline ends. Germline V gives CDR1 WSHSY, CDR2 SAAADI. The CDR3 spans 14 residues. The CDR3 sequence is CASSRRQEDTEAFF. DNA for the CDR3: TGCGCCAGCAGCCGACGACAGGAGGACACTGAAGCTTTCTTT.

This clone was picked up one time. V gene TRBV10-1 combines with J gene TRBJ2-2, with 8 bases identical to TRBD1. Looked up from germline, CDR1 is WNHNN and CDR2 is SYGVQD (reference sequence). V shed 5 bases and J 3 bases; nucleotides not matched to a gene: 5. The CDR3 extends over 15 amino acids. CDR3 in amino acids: CASSKGQGYTGELFF. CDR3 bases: TGCGCCAGCAGTAAAGGACAGGGCTACACCGGGGAGCTGTTTTTT.

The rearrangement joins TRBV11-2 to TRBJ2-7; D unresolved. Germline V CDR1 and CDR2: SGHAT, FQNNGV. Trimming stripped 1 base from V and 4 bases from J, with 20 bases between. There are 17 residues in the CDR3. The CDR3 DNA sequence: TGTGCCAGCAGCTTAGCCCCTCCCTCAGGTGGCCTGTACGAGCAGTACTTC. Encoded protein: CASSLAPPSGGLYEQYF.

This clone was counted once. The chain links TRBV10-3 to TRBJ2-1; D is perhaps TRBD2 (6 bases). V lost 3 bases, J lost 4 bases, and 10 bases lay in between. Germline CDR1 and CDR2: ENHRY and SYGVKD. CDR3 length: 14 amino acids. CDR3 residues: CAISDSTSYNEQFF. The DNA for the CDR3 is TGTGCCATCAGTGATTCGACTAGTTACAATGAGCAGTTCTTC.

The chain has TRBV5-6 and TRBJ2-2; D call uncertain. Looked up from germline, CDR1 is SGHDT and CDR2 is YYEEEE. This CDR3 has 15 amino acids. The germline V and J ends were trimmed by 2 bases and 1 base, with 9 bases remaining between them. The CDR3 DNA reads TGTGCCAGCAGCTTATTGGCAGGGAACACCGGGGAGCTGTTTTTT. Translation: CASSLLAGNTGELFF.

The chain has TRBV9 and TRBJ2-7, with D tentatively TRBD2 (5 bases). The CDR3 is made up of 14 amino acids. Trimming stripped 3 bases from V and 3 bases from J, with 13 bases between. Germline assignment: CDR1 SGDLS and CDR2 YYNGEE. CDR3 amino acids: CASSGAVGGYEQYF. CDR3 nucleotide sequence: TGTGCCAGCAGCGGAGCTGTAGGAGGCTACGAGCAGTACTTC. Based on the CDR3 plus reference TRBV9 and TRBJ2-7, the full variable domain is DSGVTQTPKHLITATGQRVTLRCSPRSGDLSVYWYQQSLDQGLQFLIQYYNGEERAKGNILERFSAQQFPDLHSELNLSSLELGDSALYFCASSGAVGGYEQYFGPGTRLTVT.

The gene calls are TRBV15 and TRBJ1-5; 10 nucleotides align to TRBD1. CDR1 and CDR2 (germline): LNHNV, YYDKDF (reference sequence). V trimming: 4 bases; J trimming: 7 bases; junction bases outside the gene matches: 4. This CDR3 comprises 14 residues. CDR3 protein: CATSTDRGGQPQHF. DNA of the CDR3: TGTGCCACCAGCACGGACAGGGGGGGACAGCCCCAGCATTTT.